This T cell receptor beta chain is drawn from a study of glioma-infiltrating T cells after dendritic cell vaccination. Time point reported: after dendritic cell vaccination, including at tumor progression/relapse. Only patients with spare fresh-frozen tumor and over two years of follow-up were included. Isocitrate dehydrogenase mutation was absent in all glioblastoma patients. Assay used: immunoSEQ multiplex PCR; TCRdb lists only in-frame clones, some missing. The top ten clones hold about 5.5% of a sample with 99,000 or so clones, 80% of them seen once. The V gene's germline CDR1 is SNHLY and CDR2 FYNNEI. The CDR3 length is 14 residues. V dropped 5 bases and J dropped 8 bases, with 15 bases sitting between them.

This receptor was taken from a human donor with glioblastoma. The sequencing used blood, collected after dendritic cell vaccination. The rearrangement uses TRBV2 and TRBJ2-2, with TRBD1 as a possible D gene (6 bases). The CDR3 region is CASSTGLDAGELFF. For the CDR3, the DNA is TGTGCCAGCAGTACAGGGTTAGACGCGGGGGAGCTGTTTTTT.